The 9 T cell receptor beta chains below all came from one sample that was sequenced in a study of shared T cell receptors in the human thymus. Method: immunoSEQ multiplex PCR; TCRdb's copy keeps in-frame clones and lacks some. The data contain under 700,000 clones, more than 75% of them seen just once; the ten biggest clones take up 0.01% to 0.015%. These data also featured in a second study, about human thymus T cells.

Sequencing was carried out using thymocytes. These receptor sequences come from a boy in the first two years of life with a congenital heart defect.

The chain links TRBV9 to TRBJ1-4; weak D call: TRBD1 (6 bases). There are 15 residues in the CDR3. CDR1 is SGDLS and CDR2 is YYNGEE in the germline V gene. V was shortened by 2 bases and J by 4 bases, with 12 bases between the two germline ends. CDR3 residues: CASSVMGHHNEKLFF. As DNA, the CDR3 is TGTGCCAGCAGCGTCATGGGACACCATAATGAAAAACTGTTTTTT.

This chain uses TRBV11-2 with TRBJ2-7, with TRBD2 matching over 7 bases. With V trimmed by 0 bases and J by 6 bases, 5 bases remained unmatched. The germline gives CDR1 SGHAT, CDR2 FQNNGV. CDR3 length equals 14 residues. CDR3 residues: CASSLEYGRAEQYF. The CDR3 region has the DNA TGTGCCAGCAGCTTAGAATATGGGAGGGCCGAGCAGTACTTC.

Notes on this clone: Given the absence of the conserved phenylalanine or tryptophan at the CDR3 end, a read error is likely. The V call is TRBV6-1, the J call TRBJ1-2, with 7 bases that match TRBD1. The CDR3 is 14 amino acids. With 7 bases clipped from V and 1 base from J, the junction kept 6 bases outside the gene matches. The germline gives CDR1 MNHNS, CDR2 SASEGT. The CDR3 region has the DNA TGTGCCAGCACCCCGGGACAGTTTAACTATGGCTACACCATC. It specifies CASTPGQFNYGYTI.

The chain carries TRBV5-7 and TRBJ2-7; 9 nucleotides match TRBD1. TRBV5-7 is reported as an ORF; its role is uncertain. V shed 4 bases, J shed 3 bases, and the junction held 8 bases outside the gene matches. The CDR3 runs 15 residues. CDR3 nucleotides: TGTGCCAGCAGCCCAAACAGGGGGCGCGTCTACGAGCAGTACTTC. It codes for CASSPNRGRVYEQYF.

The chain is built from TRBV9 and TRBJ1-2; 7 bases are a match to TRBD1. The CDR3 is 17 amino acids. The germline V gene encodes CDR1 SGDLS and CDR2 YYNGEE. V shed 0 bases and J 4 bases; nucleotides not matched to a gene: 12. In DNA, the CDR3 is TGTGCCAGCAGCGTAGGGGGGGAGGAGGGGGCGAGCTATGGCTACACCTTC. It encodes CASSVGGEEGASYGYTF.

J is TRBJ1-2 and V is TRBV7-9; 7 positions match TRBD1. CDR1 SEHNR and CDR2 FQNEAQ come from the germline V gene (reference sequence). Trimming cost V 0 bases and J 1 base; bases outside gene matches: 8. The CDR3 has 17 residues. CDR3 in amino acids: CASSLARDSLLNYGYTF. Here the CDR3 DNA reads TGTGCCAGCAGCTTAGCGCGGGACAGCCTCCTTAACTATGGCTACACCTTC.

This sequence joins TRBV5-5 and TRBJ1-5; D unclear. The CDR3 has 14 residues. Trimming removed 6 bases at V and 4 bases at J, with 14 bases between. Germline V lookup: CDR1 SGHKS, CDR2 YYEKEE (reference sequence). CDR3 amino acids: CASTRTGMNQPQHF. CDR3 bases: TGTGCCAGCACCCGCACCGGGATGAATCAGCCCCAGCATTTT.

The chain's CDR3 is CARQDYNEQFF. In nucleotides, the CDR3 is TGCGCCAGACAGGACTACAATGAGCAGTTCTTC. V usage is TRBV5-1 and J usage is TRBJ2-1; weak D call: TRBD1 (5 bases). This CDR3 region has 11 residues. Trimming removed 8 bases from V and 3 bases from J, with 6 bases in between. Germline CDR1 SGHRS, CDR2 YFSETQ.

The chain employs TRBV11-3 and TRBJ2-7; 11 bases line up with TRBD2. With V trimmed by 1 base and J by 0 bases, 14 bases remained unmatched. Germline V gene sequence: CDR1 SGHNT, CDR2 YENEEA. CDR3 length equals 20 residues. CDR3 coding DNA: TGTGCCAGCAGCTTAGGCAAAGCGACCCCCCTAGCGGGAGGCTCCTACGAGCAGTACTTC. Translation gives CASSLGKATPLAGGSYEQYF.